The present TCR beta chain was sequenced within a study of blood T cell repertoires in COVID-19. Study in general: Sites in the United States, Italy and Spain provided acute and convalescent COVID-19 samples. T cells, B-cell-depleted T cells, or PBMCs provided the cDNA or gDNA that served as material.

Sequenced by immunoSEQ multiplex PCR; TCRdb stores in-frame clones only, minus some. The sample lists 150,000 or so clones; 82% were seen once. From germline, CDR1 is SGDLS and CDR2 YYNGEE. The V end lost 0 bases, the J end lost 1 base, and 8 bases lay between the germline ends. The CDR3 length is 14 residues. Across 20 to 25 US areas, participants ranged in age from about 18 to 90 years. Recovered Cohort 3 donors showed two negative PCRs, clearance, or symptom resolution. Sequences were obtained from PBMCs or T cells enriched from blood (not recorded which). V is TRBV9 and J is TRBJ2-7, with D possibly being TRBD1 (5 bases). The clonotype comes from a man between 60 and 75 years old who had recovered from COVID-19. CDR3 sequence (DNA): TGTGCCAGCAGCGTAGAGGACACATCCTACGAGCAGTACTTC. It yields the protein CASSVEDTSYEQYF.